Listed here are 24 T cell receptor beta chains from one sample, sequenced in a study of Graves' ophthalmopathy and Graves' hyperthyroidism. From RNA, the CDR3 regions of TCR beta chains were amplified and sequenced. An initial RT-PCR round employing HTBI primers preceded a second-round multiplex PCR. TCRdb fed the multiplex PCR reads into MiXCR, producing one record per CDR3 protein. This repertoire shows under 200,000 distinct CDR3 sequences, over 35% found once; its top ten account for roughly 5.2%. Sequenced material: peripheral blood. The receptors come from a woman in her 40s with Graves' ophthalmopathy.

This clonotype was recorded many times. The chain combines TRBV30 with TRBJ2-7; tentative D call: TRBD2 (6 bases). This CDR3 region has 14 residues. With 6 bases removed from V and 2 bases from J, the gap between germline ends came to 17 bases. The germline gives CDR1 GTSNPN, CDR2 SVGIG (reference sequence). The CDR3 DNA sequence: TGTGCCTGCCGAGGCCCCGGGAGAACCTACGAGCAGTACTTC. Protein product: CACRGPGRTYEQYF.

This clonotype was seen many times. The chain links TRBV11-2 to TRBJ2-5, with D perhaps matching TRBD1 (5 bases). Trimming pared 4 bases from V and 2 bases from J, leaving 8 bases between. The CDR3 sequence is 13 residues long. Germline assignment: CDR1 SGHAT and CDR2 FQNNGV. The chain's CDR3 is CASSWGSQETQYF. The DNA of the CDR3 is TGTGCCAGCAGCTGGGGCAGTCAAGAGACCCAGTACTTC.

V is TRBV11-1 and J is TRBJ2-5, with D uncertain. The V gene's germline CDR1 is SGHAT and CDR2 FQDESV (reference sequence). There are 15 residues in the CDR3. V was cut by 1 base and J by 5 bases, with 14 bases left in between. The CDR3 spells CASSLEDGEWETQYF. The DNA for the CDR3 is TGTGCCAGCAGCTTAGAGGATGGCGAATGGGAGACCCAGTACTTC.

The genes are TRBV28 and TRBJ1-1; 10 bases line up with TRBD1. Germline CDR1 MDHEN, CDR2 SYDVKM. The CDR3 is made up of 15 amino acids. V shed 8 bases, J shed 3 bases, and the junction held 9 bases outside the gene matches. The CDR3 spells CASLLSGTGDTEAFF. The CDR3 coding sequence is TGTGCCAGCCTCCTCTCCGGGACAGGGGACACTGAAGCTTTCTTT.

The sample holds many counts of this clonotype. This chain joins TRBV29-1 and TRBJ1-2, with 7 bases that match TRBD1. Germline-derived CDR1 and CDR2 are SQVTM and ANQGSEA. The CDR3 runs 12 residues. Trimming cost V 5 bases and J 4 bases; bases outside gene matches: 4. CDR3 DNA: TGCAGCGTTTGGGCAGGGGGCTATGGCTACACCTTC. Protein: CSVWAGGYGYTF.

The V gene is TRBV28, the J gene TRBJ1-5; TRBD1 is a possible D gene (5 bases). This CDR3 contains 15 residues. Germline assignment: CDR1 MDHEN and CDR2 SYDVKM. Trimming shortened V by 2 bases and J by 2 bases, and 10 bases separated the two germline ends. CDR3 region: CASSLGRARNQPQHF. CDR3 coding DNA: TGTGCCAGCAGTTTAGGCAGGGCCCGCAATCAGCCCCAGCATTTT. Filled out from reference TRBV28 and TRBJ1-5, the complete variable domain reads DVKVTQSSRYLVKRTGEKVFLECVQDMDHENMFWYRQDPGLGLRLIYFSYDVKMKEKGDIPEGYSVSREKKERFSLILESASTNQTSMYLCASSLGRARNQPQHFGDGTRLSIL.

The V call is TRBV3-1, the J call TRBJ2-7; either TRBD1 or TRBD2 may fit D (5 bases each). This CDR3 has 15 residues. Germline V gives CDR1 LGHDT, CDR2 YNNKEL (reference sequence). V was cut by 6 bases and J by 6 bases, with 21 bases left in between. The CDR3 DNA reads TGTGCCAGCAGACCTGATGACAGCGGAATTTTCGAGCAGTACTTC. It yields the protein CASRPDDSGIFEQYF.

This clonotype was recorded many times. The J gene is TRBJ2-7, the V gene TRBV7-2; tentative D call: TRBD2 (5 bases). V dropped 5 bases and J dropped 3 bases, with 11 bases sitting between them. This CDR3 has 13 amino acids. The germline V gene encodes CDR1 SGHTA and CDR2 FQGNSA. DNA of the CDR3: TGTGCCAGCAGCCAAGACGCGGGCTACGAGCAGTACTTC. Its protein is CASSQDAGYEQYF.

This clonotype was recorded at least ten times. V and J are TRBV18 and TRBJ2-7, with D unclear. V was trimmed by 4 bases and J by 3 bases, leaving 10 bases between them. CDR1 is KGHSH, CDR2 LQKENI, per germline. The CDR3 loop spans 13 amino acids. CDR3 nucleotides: TGTGCCAGCTCACGGCTAGAAAGCTACGAGCAGTACTTC. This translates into CASSRLESYEQYF.

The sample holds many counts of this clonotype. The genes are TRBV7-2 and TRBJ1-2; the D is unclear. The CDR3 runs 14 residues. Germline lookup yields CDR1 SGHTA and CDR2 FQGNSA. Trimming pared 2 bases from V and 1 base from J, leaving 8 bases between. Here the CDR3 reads CASSLSTFNYGYTF. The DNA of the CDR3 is TGTGCCAGCAGCTTATCGACCTTTAACTATGGCTACACCTTC.

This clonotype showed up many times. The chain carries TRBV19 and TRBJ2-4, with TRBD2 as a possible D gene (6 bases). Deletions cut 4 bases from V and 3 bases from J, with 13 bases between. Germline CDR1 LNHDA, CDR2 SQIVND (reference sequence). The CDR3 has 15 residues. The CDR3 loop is CASSKWLEGKNIQYF. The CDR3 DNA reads TGTGCCAGTAGTAAATGGTTGGAGGGCAAAAACATTCAGTACTTC.

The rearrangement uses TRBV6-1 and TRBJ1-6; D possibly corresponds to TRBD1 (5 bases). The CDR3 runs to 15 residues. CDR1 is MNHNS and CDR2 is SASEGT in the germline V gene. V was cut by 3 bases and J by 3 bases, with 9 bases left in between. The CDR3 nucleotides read TGTGCCAGCAGTGACCGGGACGGCTATAATTCACCCCTCCACTTT. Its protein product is CASSDRDGYNSPLHF.

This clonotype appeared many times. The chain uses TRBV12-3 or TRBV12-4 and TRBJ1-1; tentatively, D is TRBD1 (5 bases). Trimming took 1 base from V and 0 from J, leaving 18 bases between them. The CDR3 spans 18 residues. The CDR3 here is CASSLEARLGRVNTEAFF. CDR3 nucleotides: TGTGCCAGCAGTTTAGAAGCGCGATTGGGACGGGTGAACACTGAAGCTTTCTTT.

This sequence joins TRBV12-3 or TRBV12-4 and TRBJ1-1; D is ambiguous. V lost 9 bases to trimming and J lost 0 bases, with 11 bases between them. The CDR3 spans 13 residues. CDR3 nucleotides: TGTGCCAGTACGAAGGCCATGAACACTGAAGCTTTCTTT. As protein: CASTKAMNTEAFF.

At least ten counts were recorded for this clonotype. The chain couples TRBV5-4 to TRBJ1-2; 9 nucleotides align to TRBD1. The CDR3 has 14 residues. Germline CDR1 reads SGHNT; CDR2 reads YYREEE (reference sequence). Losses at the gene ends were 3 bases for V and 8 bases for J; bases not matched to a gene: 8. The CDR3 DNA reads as TGTGCCAGCAGCTCCCCGGGACAGGGATGGGGCTACACCTTC. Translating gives CASSSPGQGWGYTF.

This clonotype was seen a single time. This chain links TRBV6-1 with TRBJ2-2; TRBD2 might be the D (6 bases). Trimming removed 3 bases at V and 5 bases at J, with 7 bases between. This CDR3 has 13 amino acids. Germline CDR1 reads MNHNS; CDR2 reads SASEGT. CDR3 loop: CASSDRETGELFF. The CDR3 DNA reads TGTGCCAGCAGTGACCGGGAGACCGGGGAGCTGTTTTTT.

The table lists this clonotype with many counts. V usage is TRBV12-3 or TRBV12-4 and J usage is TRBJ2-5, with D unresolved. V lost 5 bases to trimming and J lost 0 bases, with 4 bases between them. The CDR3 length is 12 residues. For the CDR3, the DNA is TGTGCCAGCAGTCCCGACCAAGAGACCCAGTACTTC. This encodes CASSPDQETQYF.

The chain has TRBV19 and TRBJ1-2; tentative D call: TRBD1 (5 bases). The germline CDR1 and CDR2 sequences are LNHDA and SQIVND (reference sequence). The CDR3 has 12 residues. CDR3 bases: TGTGCTAGTGGTTTCCAGGGCTATGGCTACACCTTC. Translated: CASGFQGYGYTF.

The CDR3 spells CASSLDPLKGIYEQYF. Written as DNA, the CDR3 is TGTGCCAGCAGCTTAGATCCCCTAAAGGGTATCTACGAGCAGTACTTC. The chain recombines TRBV11-2 with TRBJ2-7; D ambiguous. The V end was cut by 0 bases, the J end by 3 bases, with 15 bases between. The CDR3 is 16 residues long. In germline, CDR1 is SGHAT, CDR2 FQNNGV.

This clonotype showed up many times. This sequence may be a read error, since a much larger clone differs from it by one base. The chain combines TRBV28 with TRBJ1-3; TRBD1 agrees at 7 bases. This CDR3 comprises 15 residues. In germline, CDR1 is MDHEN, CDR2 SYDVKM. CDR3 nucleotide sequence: TGTGCCAGCAGCTTCAGGGGGAGGGTAGGAAACACCATATGTTTT. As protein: CASSFRGRVGNTICF.

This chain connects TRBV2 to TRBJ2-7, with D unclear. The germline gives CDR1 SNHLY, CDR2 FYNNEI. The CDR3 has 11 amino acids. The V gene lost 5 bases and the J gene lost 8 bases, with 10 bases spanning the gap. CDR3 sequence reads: CASSPKRKQYF. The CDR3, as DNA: TGTGCCAGCAGTCCTAAGCGCAAGCAGTACTTC.

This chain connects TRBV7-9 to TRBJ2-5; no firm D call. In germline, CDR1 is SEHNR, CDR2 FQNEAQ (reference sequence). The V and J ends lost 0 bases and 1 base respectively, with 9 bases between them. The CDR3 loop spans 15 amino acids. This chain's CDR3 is CASSLALRTQETQYF. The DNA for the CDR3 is TGTGCCAGCAGCTTAGCTTTGAGGACCCAAGAGACCCAGTACTTC. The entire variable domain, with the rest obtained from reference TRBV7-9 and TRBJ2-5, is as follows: DTGVSQNPRHKITKRGQNVTFRCDPISEHNRLYWYRQTLGQGPEFLTYFQNEAQLEKSRLLSDRFSAERPKGSFSTLEIQRTEQGDSAMYLCASSLALRTQETQYFGPGTRLLVL.

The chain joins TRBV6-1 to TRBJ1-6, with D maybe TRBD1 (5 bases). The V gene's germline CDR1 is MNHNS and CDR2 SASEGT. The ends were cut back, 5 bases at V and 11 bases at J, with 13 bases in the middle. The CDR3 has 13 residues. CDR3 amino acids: CASSWQGRTPLHF. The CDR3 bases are TGTGCCAGCAGTTGGCAGGGCAGGACACCCCTCCACTTT.

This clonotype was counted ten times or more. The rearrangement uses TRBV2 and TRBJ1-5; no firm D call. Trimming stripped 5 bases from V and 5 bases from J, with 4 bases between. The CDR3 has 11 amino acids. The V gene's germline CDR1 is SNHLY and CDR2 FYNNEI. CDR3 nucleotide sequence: TGTGCCAGCAGTATCCATCAGCCCCAGCATTTT. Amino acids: CASSIHQPQHF. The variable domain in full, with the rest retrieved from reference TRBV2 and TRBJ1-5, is EPEVTQTPSHQVTQMGQEVILRCVPISNHLYFYWYRQILGQKVEFLVSFYNNEISEKSEIFDDQFSVERPDGSNFTLKIRSTKLEDSAMYFCASSIHQPQHFGDGTRLSIL.